The 9 T cell receptor beta chains below were found in one sample sequenced in a study of blood T cell repertoires in COVID-19. Libraries were prepared by immunoSEQ multiplex PCR; TCRdb keeps only in-frame clonotypes and omits some of them. Among more than 40,000 clones listed, about 81% were seen once. The specimen was peripheral blood. These receptors all stem from a human donor with acute or convalescent COVID-19. The donor label of this sample is uncertain.

J is TRBJ2-1 and V is TRBV4-2, with TRBD2 matching 11 bases. Germline loops: CDR1 LGHNA, CDR2 YNFKEQ. The V gene end was trimmed by 4 bases and the J gene end by 6 bases; junction bases not matched to a gene: 2. This CDR3 contains 14 residues. The CDR3 DNA reads as TGTGCCAGCAGCCTGGGACTAGCGGCCAATGAGCAGTTCTTC. This encodes CASSLGLAANEQFF.

The chain joins TRBV7-8 to TRBJ1-3; D remains unclear. V was shortened by 5 bases and J by 3 bases, with 14 bases between the two germline ends. CDR1 is SGHVS, CDR2 FQNEAQ, per germline. The CDR3 is 15 amino acids. The CDR3 DNA follows: TGTGCCAGCAGCGCCGGACCGGGAGTTGGAAACACCATATATTTT. This codes for CASSAGPGVGNTIYF.

The chain has TRBV5-1 and TRBJ2-3; TRBD2 matches at 7 bases. The germline gives CDR1 SGHRS, CDR2 YFSETQ. The CDR3 extends over 16 amino acids. V gave up 2 bases and J gave up 4 bases; unmatched junction bases: 10. The CDR3 loop is CASSLSGGGGADTQYF. CDR3 bases: TGCGCCAGCAGCTTAAGCGGCGGGGGAGGGGCAGATACGCAGTATTTT.

The V gene is TRBV28, the J gene TRBJ1-6; 8 bases align to TRBD1. This CDR3 region has 15 residues. With 7 bases clipped from V and 9 bases from J, the junction kept 11 bases outside the gene matches. The germline gives CDR1 MDHEN, CDR2 SYDVKM. The CDR3 spells CASTTPDRVSSPLHF. CDR3 coding DNA: TGTGCCAGCACCACCCCGGACAGGGTGAGTTCACCCCTCCACTTT.

The chain links TRBV6-4 to TRBJ1-3; a weak D match, TRBD1 (6 bases). The CDR3 contains 15 residues. The V and J ends lost 6 bases and 0 bases respectively, with 12 bases between them. Per germline, CDR1 MRHNA and CDR2 SNTAGT. The CDR3 loop is CASRRTASSGNTIYF. CDR3 DNA: TGTGCCAGCAGGCGGACAGCGAGCTCTGGAAACACCATATATTTT.

The chain carries TRBV2 and TRBJ1-4; 8 bases line up with TRBD1. Germline V gene data show CDR1 as SNHLY and CDR2 as FYNNEI. The junction had 13 bases not matched to a gene; V was cut back by 5 bases and J by 8 bases. CDR3 length equals 16 residues. CDR3: CASSRFSGTGGEKLFF. In nucleotides, the CDR3 is TGTGCCAGCAGTCGTTTTTCCGGGACAGGAGGCGAAAAACTGTTTTTT.

The J gene is TRBJ2-2, the V gene TRBV7-9, with D perhaps TRBD2 (6 bases). This CDR3 region has 15 residues. Germline V gene lookup returns CDR1 SEHNR and CDR2 FQNEAQ (reference sequence). V was pared by 5 bases and J by 5 bases, with 15 bases between. The CDR3 loop is CASSAPGVRTGELFF. CDR3 nucleotide sequence: TGTGCCAGCAGCGCACCGGGGGTGAGGACCGGGGAGCTGTTTTTT.

V and J are TRBV5-1 and TRBJ1-4; D possibly corresponds to TRBD1 (5 bases). CDR1 SGHRS and CDR2 YFSETQ come from the germline V gene. This CDR3 has 14 residues. With 7 bases removed from V and 3 bases from J, the gap between germline ends came to 13 bases. The CDR3 loop reads CASSLGGANEKLFF. CDR3 nucleotide sequence: TGCGCCAGCTCACTGGGGGGGGCTAATGAAAAACTGTTTTTT.

J is TRBJ1-2 and V is TRBV2; 7 bases line up with TRBD1. The V gene's germline CDR1 is SNHLY and CDR2 FYNNEI. The length of the CDR3 is 13 residues. Germline trimming cut 5 bases from V and 7 bases from J; bases unmatched to any gene: 7. CDR3 in amino acids: CASSYSGQTGYTF. The CDR3, as DNA: TGTGCCAGCAGTTATTCGGGACAGACTGGCTACACCTTC.